A single sample gave rise to the 10 T cell receptor beta chains below, sequenced in a study of healthy donors' naive CD4 and CD8 T cells. Starting from about 0.45 ug of total RNA, TCR libraries were made with linear amplification. TCRdb re-analysed the reads in MiXCR, keeping a single row per CDR3 protein. The sample records about 200,000 distinct CDR3 sequences, about 74% being singletons. What was sequenced was naive CD4+ and CD8+ T cells sorted from blood, pooled from several donors. These receptor sequences come from a pool of human donors in good health; the sample pools cells from several healthy donors.

V is TRBV11-2 and J is TRBJ2-1, with D possibly TRBD1 on 5 matching bases. The V end lost 4 bases, the J end lost 8 bases, and 18 bases lay between the germline ends. In germline, CDR1 is SGHAT, CDR2 FQNNGV. This CDR3 contains 15 residues. CDR3 coding DNA: TGTGCCAGCAGCTCCCGGACACGACGGGTCGATGAGCAGTTCTTC. It encodes CASSSRTRRVDEQFF.

The V and J genes are TRBV6-1 and TRBJ2-1; 10 positions agree with TRBD2. V lost 5 bases, J lost 0 bases, and 4 bases stayed unmatched. The CDR3 totals 16 residues. Germline V CDR1 and CDR2: MNHNS, SASEGT. In nucleotides, the CDR3 is TGTGCCAGCAGTCCTAGCGGGAGCCACTCCTACAATGAGCAGTTCTTC. It translates to CASSPSGSHSYNEQFF.

V gene TRBV29-1 combines with J gene TRBJ2-5; D possibly corresponds to TRBD1 (6 bases). CDR1 is SQVTM and CDR2 is ANQGSEA in the germline V gene. The CDR3 runs to 14 residues. Deletions cut 4 bases from V and 5 bases from J, with 17 bases between. CDR3 sequence: CSVAYRDGRETQYF. The CDR3 bases are TGCAGCGTTGCATACAGGGACGGTCGGGAGACCCAGTACTTC.

This chain uses TRBV20-1 with TRBJ2-7; the D gene is possibly TRBD1 (5 bases). The length of the CDR3 is 13 residues. The germline V gene encodes CDR1 DFQATT and CDR2 SNEGSKA (reference sequence). V was clipped by 2 bases and J by 0 bases, with 8 bases between them. The CDR3 loop is CSARYRYSYEQYF. CDR3 nucleotides: TGCAGTGCTAGATACAGGTACTCCTACGAGCAGTACTTC.

This clonotype was recorded only once. The gene calls are TRBV6-5 and TRBJ2-7; 8 bases are a match to TRBD2. CDR3 length: 12 amino acids. V shed 6 bases and J 7 bases; nucleotides not matched to a gene: 5. From germline, CDR1 is MNHEY and CDR2 SVGAGI. In nucleotides, the CDR3 is TGTGCCAGCAGGGGACTAGATGATGAGCAGTACTTC. Translation gives CASRGLDDEQYF.

This chain uses TRBV10-3 with TRBJ2-7, with a tentative D call TRBD1 (5 bases). CDR3 size: 15 residues. V lost 6 bases and J lost 4, with 19 bases in between. Germline CDR1 is ENHRY and CDR2 is SYGVKD. The CDR3 reads CAIRSSAGSNYEQYF. The CDR3, as DNA: TGTGCCATCAGATCATCGGCAGGGTCTAATTACGAGCAGTACTTC.

This chain connects TRBV29-1 to TRBJ2-3, with D tentatively TRBD1 (5 bases). This CDR3 spans 14 amino acids. Germline V gene lookup returns CDR1 SQVTM and CDR2 ANQGSEA. The V end was cut by 2 bases, the J end by 6 bases, with 15 bases between. The CDR3 region is CSVERGSTTDTQYF. The DNA for the CDR3 is TGCAGCGTTGAAAGGGGTTCAACAACGGATACGCAGTATTTT.

This clonotype was seen more than once but under ten times. This chain links TRBV29-1 with TRBJ2-7; D may match TRBD1 or TRBD2 (5 bases each). The V and J ends lost 1 base and 9 bases respectively, with 13 bases between them. This CDR3 is 12 amino acids long. Germline CDR1 reads SQVTM; CDR2 reads ANQGSEA. As DNA, the CDR3 is TGCAGCGTTGAAGTGAGGGGAGAAATGCAGTACTTC. It translates to CSVEVRGEMQYF.

CDR3: CASSSMTSEQYF. CDR3 sequence (DNA): TGTGCCAGCAGTTCCATGACGTCCGAGCAGTACTTC. The V and J genes are TRBV6-6 and TRBJ2-7, with D uncertain. Germline values: CDR1 MNHNY, CDR2 SVGAGI (reference sequence). V was trimmed by 4 bases and J by 6 bases, leaving 10 bases between them. The CDR3 sequence is 12 residues long.

Details on this clonotype: A junction boundary mismatches the germline segment, possibly from a read error. This chain links TRBV12-3 or TRBV12-4 with TRBJ2-2; 10 bases fit TRBD2. The CDR3 runs 15 residues. This chain's CDR3 is CASSLAGEFAGELFF. The DNA of the CDR3 is TGTGCCAGCAGTCTAGCGGGAGAGTTTGCCGGGGAGCTGTTTTTT.